This T cell receptor (beta chain) was sequenced in a study of blood T cell repertoires in COVID-19. The CDR3 contains 13 residues. The germline V and J ends were trimmed by 6 bases and 6 bases, with 14 bases remaining between them. Germline assignment: CDR1 LNHDA and CDR2 SQIVND (reference sequence). Method: immunoSEQ multiplex PCR; TCRdb's copy keeps in-frame clones and lacks some. The table records fewer than 350,000 clones, 80% to 90% of them present only once. The receptor comes from a woman in her 30s with acute COVID-19. The chain uses TRBV19 and TRBJ1-2; possible D gene TRBD1, 5 bases. Input material: PBMCs or T cells enriched from blood (not recorded which). The CDR3 region is CASSDTGRHGYTF. The CDR3, as DNA: TGTGCCAGTAGCGATACAGGACGCCATGGCTACACCTTC.